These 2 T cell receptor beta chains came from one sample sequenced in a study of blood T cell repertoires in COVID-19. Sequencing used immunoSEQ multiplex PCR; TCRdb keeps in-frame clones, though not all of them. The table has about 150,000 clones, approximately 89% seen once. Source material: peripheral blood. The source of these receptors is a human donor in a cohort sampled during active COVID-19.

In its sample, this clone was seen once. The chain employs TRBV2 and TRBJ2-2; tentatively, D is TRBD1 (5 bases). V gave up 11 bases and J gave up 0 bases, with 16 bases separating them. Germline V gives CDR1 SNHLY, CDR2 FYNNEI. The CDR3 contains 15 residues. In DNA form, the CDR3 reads TGTGCCCTGGCCTTGCAGGGATCGAACACCGGGGAGCTGTTTTTT. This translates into CALALQGSNTGELFF.

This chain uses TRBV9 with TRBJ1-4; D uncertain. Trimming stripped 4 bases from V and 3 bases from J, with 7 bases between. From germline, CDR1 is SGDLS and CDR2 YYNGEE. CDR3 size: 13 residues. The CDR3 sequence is CASSIRANEKLFF. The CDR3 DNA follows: TGTGCCAGCAGCATTCGAGCTAATGAAAAACTGTTTTTT.